This TCR beta chain is drawn from a study of blood T cell repertoires in COVID-19 (dated by TCRdb to the early 2020s). Looking at the study overall: Collaborator samples came from the United States, Italy and Spain and covered acute and convalescent phases of COVID-19. The material from the prospective study consisted of cDNA or gDNA derived from T cells, B-cell-depleted T cells, or PBMCs. The dataset comprised deeply sampled blood TCRbeta repertoires from subjects exposed to, actively infected with, or recovered from COVID-19. The repertoires were made available in a free public database intended to serve as a resource for research on the immune response to SARS-CoV-2. Samples came from the ongoing ImmuneRACE study (first 160 participants) plus 1,254 subjects from 6 global collaborators. Sample metadata almost always included a de-identified subject ID, COVID-19 status, age in years and sex. Where available, HLA class I and class II types were obtained from metadata supplied by the sample provider rather than from assay-based typing.

On this clone itself: Its antigen remains undetermined. Per-nucleotide qualities are absent, and no much larger clonotype sits a single base away.

TCRbeta CDR3 regions were amplified from genomic DNA by means of the immunoSEQ Assay, a bias-controlled multiplex PCR. Under the source paper's analysis protocol: The number of nucleated cells in each sample was estimated by amplification of reference gene primers within the assay. To quantify the absolute abundance of each unique TCRbeta CDR3 rearrangement, sequence reads were collapsed and filtered. For each sample, productive Simpson clonality was calculated by taking the square root of Simpson's diversity index across productive rearrangements. As stored in TCRdb, this immuneACCESS dataset retains in-frame rearrangements with V and J assigned. A fraction of the clones does not appear; measured against another copy, unresolved V genes explain less than half of the discrepancy, and the remainder lacks a known reason. V and J calls and clone size are those listed in that table; D and trimming were worked out from the DNA. The sample profile shows 380,000 or so clones; 65% to 90% of them were found once. About 7.6% of the sample rests with the top ten.

In Seattle, one collaborating source enrolled patients while the infection was active and tracked those patients longitudinally over the course of disease. Whole blood was collected in K2EDTA tubes by collaborating institutions according to the institutions' own protocols. For TCRbeta analysis, collaborator samples were shipped as frozen whole blood, as isolated PBMCs, or as DNA extracted from either sample type. The investigation overall reported the following: The quantity of clinical and demographic metadata differed by source and by participant and was supplied without curation.

The cysteine opens and the phenylalanine closes a CDR3 of 15 amino acids. Here the CDR3 DNA is all that survives: 45 bases in frame from base 1. The germline V gene (reference sequence) supplies CDR1 LNHDA and CDR2 SQIVND. V is reduced by 7 bases and J by 10 bases, leaving a spacing of 20 bases between them. The sequencing sample was made of peripheral blood. Rearrangement joined TRBV19 to TRBJ1-6, with TRBD1 perhaps the D gene, on 6 matching bases. This sequence originates from a woman aged 60-70 years with COVID-19, enrolled during active disease. The CDR3 reads CASTVDTGLRSPLHF. The nucleotide sequence reads TGTGCCAGTACGGTAGACACAGGGCTCAGATCACCCCTCCACTTT.